This passage covers 19 T cell receptor beta chains from one sample sequenced in a study of T cells in Graves' hyperthyroidism and ophthalmopathy. Researchers amplified the TCR beta CDR3 regions from RNA transcripts. First-round RT-PCR of the TCR CDR3 relied on the HTBI primer set. TCRdb fed the multiplex PCR reads into MiXCR, producing one record per CDR3 protein. The repertoire holds around 580,000 distinct CDR3 sequences, with around 42% as singletons. Input material: peripheral blood or thyroid tissue (not recorded which). These receptors were obtained from a woman between 18 and 29 years old with Graves' hyperthyroidism.

The V call is TRBV20-1, the J call TRBJ1-2; D perhaps matches TRBD1 (5 bases). The V end was cut by 1 base, the J end by 4 bases, with 10 bases between. This CDR3 has 13 amino acids. The germline V gene encodes CDR1 DFQATT and CDR2 SNEGSKA (reference sequence). As DNA, the CDR3 is TGCAGTGCTAGAGTTGAGGGGTCCTATGGCTACACCTTC. Translating gives CSARVEGSYGYTF.

This clonotype was counted at least ten times. V usage is TRBV6-2 or TRBV6-3 and J usage is TRBJ2-7; a possible D gene is TRBD1 (6 bases). This CDR3 has 15 residues. Germline-derived CDR1 and CDR2 are MNHEY and SVGEGT. Between the trimmed V and J ends, which lost 4 bases and 4 bases, there was a span of 17 bases. CDR3 DNA sequence: TGTGCCAGCAGTTGGCTCCGGGACACCTATTACGAGCAGTACTTC. Protein sequence: CASSWLRDTYYEQYF.

Only one count was recorded for this clonotype. The CDR3 DNA reads TGTGCCAGCAGCCAGGTACCCGGGACAGGGGACTATGGCTACACCTTC. This codes for CASSQVPGTGDYGYTF. The chain links TRBV14 to TRBJ1-2, with 10 bases lining up with TRBD1. Germline loops: CDR1 SGHDN, CDR2 FVKESK. The CDR3 sequence is 16 residues long. J was trimmed by 3 bases and V by 3 bases; bases with no gene match: 7. The entire variable domain, with the rest obtained from reference TRBV14 and TRBJ1-2, is as follows: EAGVTQFPSHSVIEKGQTVTLRCDPISGHDNLYWYRRVMGKEIKFLLHFVKESKQDESGMPNNRFLAERTGGTYSTLKVQPAELEDSGVYFCASSQVPGTGDYGYTFGSGTRLTVV.

This clonotype has ten or more counts. This chain joins TRBV11-3 and TRBJ1-1, with no clear D. Germline V gene data show CDR1 as SGHNT and CDR2 as YENEEA. The CDR3 totals 13 residues. Trimming pared 1 base from V and 11 bases from J, leaving 14 bases between. CDR3 residues: CASSLAGSLMAFF. The CDR3 nucleotides read TGTGCCAGCAGCTTAGCGGGTAGTCTAATGGCTTTCTTT.

This clonotype came up many times. The chain employs TRBV3-1 and TRBJ2-5; tentatively, D is TRBD1 or TRBD2 (5 bases each). CDR1 LGHDT and CDR2 YNNKEL come from the germline V gene (reference sequence). V lost 8 bases and J 5 bases, leaving 21 bases between the germline ends. CDR3 length equals 15 residues. The CDR3: CASCVGATVRETQYF. The DNA of the CDR3 is TGTGCCAGCTGCGTCGGGGCCACAGTCCGGGAGACCCAGTACTTC.

At least ten counts were recorded for this clonotype. V gene TRBV15 combines with J gene TRBJ1-4; TRBD1 matches at 8 bases. Germline V lookup: CDR1 LNHNV, CDR2 YYDKDF (reference sequence). The CDR3 runs to 16 residues. V shed 0 bases, J shed 5 bases, and the junction held 5 bases outside the gene matches. CDR3: CATSRDTGTGNEKLFF. CDR3 coding DNA: TGTGCCACCAGCAGAGATACGGGGACAGGCAATGAAAAACTGTTTTTT.

Regarding this clonotype: A clone one base away is much larger, so this may be a read error. The V and J genes are TRBV27 and TRBJ2-7; D gene ambiguous. Trimming took off 6 bases at V and 4 bases at J, with 16 bases between the two ends. The germline CDR1 and CDR2 sequences are MNHEY and SMNVEV (reference sequence). The length of the CDR3 is 14 residues. The CDR3 is CASSSRATGYEQYF. The CDR3, as DNA: TGTGCCAGCAGCTCTCGGGCTACCGGTTACGAGCAGTACTTC.

V usage is TRBV7-9 and J usage is TRBJ1-4; 7 nucleotides align to TRBD1. The germline V gene has CDR1 SEHNR and CDR2 FQNEAQ (reference sequence). The V segment lost 6 bases and the J segment 2 bases; nucleotides outside the gene matches: 3. This CDR3 has 14 residues. The CDR3 region has the DNA TGTGCCAGCAGACAGGGGAAGACTAATGAAAAACTGTTTTTT. Translated, it gives CASRQGKTNEKLFF.

The chain combines TRBV25-1 with TRBJ1-2; 7 nucleotides line up with TRBD1. CDR3 size: 15 residues. Germline V CDR1 and CDR2: MGHDK, SYGVNS. The ends lost 3 bases at V and 2 bases at J; junction bases unmatched: 6. CDR3 protein: CASSDPGQRNYGYTF. In nucleotides, the CDR3 is TGTGCCAGCAGTGACCCGGGACAGAGAAACTATGGCTACACCTTC.

CDR3 residues: CSVVGGGQNQPQHF. For the CDR3, the DNA is TGCAGCGTTGTCGGTGGGGGACAAAATCAGCCCCAGCATTTT. J is TRBJ1-5 and V is TRBV29-1; D may be TRBD1 (6 bases). The CDR3 has 14 amino acids. Between the trimmed V and J ends, which lost 4 bases and 4 bases, there was a span of 14 bases. Germline V gene data show CDR1 as SQVTM and CDR2 as ANQGSEA.

The V and J genes are TRBV20-1 and TRBJ2-2; D gene unclear. Germline CDR1 and CDR2: DFQATT and SNEGSKA (reference sequence). Trimming took off 1 base at V and 8 bases at J, with 11 bases between the two ends. This CDR3 is built from 13 residues. The CDR3 protein is CSARAPLWGELFF. Here the CDR3 DNA reads TGCAGTGCTAGAGCTCCCCTCTGGGGGGAGCTGTTTTTT.

In its sample, this clonotype was seen a few times. The V call is TRBV7-3, the J call TRBJ2-1; TRBD2 aligns across 15 bases. The J segment lost 7 bases and the V segment lost 5 bases, leaving 6 bases of the junction unmatched. The germline V gene has CDR1 SGHTA and CDR2 FQGTGA. The CDR3 has 16 residues. CDR3 loop: CASSKTGTSGRNEQFF. The DNA of the CDR3 is TGTGCCAGCAGCAAAACCGGGACTAGCGGGAGGAATGAGCAGTTCTTC.

On this clonotype itself: Just one base apart from a much larger clone, this may be a read error. This chain links TRBV7-9 with TRBJ2-7, with D possibly TRBD2 on 6 matching bases. The CDR3 is 14 residues long. CDR1 is SEHNR and CDR2 is FQNEAQ in the germline V gene (reference sequence). The CDR3 spells CAGSQRRDWYEQYF. The CDR3 DNA reads TGTGCCGGCAGCCAGCGGCGGGATTGGTACGAGCAGTACTTC.

This clonotype was seen once. This sequence may be a read error, since a much larger clone differs from it by one base. The V call is TRBV10-3, the J call TRBJ2-7; 9 bases map to TRBD1. Germline CDR1 and CDR2: ENHRY and SYGVKD. Losses at the gene ends were 6 bases for V and 5 bases for J; bases not matched to a gene: 8. The CDR3 length is 14 residues. As DNA, the CDR3 is TGTGCCATCAGACGCGGGACAGGGATTGACGAGCAGTACTTC. Translating gives CAIRRGTGIDEQYF.

This clonotype came up many times. The genes are TRBV6-5 and TRBJ2-5; D is unclear. Germline lookup yields CDR1 MNHEY and CDR2 SVGAGI. V lost 0 bases and J 1 base, leaving 9 bases between the germline ends. The CDR3 has 15 residues. The CDR3 coding sequence is TGTGCCAGCAGTTACTCGGCGGATACCCAAGAGACCCAGTACTTC. This encodes CASSYSADTQETQYF.

This clonotype was detected ten times or more. The chain is built from TRBV28 and TRBJ2-5; possible D gene TRBD2, 6 bases. Trimming removed 1 base from V and 1 base from J, with 7 bases in between. Germline CDR1 and CDR2: MDHEN and SYDVKM. The CDR3 contains 14 residues. The CDR3 bases are TGTGCCAGCAGTTTATCGGGAGTCCAAGAGACCCAGTACTTC. It encodes CASSLSGVQETQYF.

This clonotype was picked up many times. This chain connects TRBV7-3 to TRBJ2-7; 8 nucleotides match TRBD1. This CDR3 comprises 14 residues. V lost 3 bases to trimming and J lost 4 bases; unmatched junction nucleotides: 5. The germline gives CDR1 SGHTA, CDR2 FQGTGA. CDR3 bases: TGTGCCAGCAGCTTCGACAGGGGCCCATACGAGCAGTACTTC. This translates into CASSFDRGPYEQYF.

Regarding this clonotype: At one boundary the junction diverges from the germline segment, which might be a read error. The chain employs TRBV7-3 and TRBJ2-2; no firm D call. The CDR3 is 14 amino acids. Germline loops: CDR1 SGHTA, CDR2 FQGTGA. The DNA for the CDR3 is TGTGCCAGCAGCTTACTCGGGCAGCCCGGCGAGCTGTTTTTT. It yields the protein CASSLLGQPGELFF.

This clonotype has a count of ten or more. The chain uses TRBV2 and TRBJ1-2, with 7 bases matching TRBD1. The CDR3 is 11 residues long. Germline lookup yields CDR1 SNHLY and CDR2 FYNNEI. After removal of 7 bases from V and 7 bases from J, the junction contained 3 bases not matched to a gene. The CDR3 spells CASIRQGGYTF. The CDR3 DNA sequence: TGTGCCAGCATTCGACAGGGTGGCTACACCTTC.